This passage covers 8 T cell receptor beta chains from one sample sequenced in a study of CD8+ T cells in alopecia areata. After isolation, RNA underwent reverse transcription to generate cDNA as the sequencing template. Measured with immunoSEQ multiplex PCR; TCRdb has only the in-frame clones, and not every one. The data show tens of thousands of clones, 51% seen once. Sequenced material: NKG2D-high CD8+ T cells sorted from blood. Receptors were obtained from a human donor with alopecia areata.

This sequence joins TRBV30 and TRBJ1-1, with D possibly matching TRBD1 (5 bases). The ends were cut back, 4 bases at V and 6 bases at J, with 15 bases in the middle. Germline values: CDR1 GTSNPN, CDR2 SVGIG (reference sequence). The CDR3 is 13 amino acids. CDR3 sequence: CAWNNRGGPEAFF. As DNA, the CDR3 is TGTGCCTGGAACAATAGGGGAGGGCCTGAAGCTTTCTTT.

CDR3 loop: CASSQDRGAVGTEAFF. The CDR3, as DNA: TGCGCCAGCAGCCAAGACAGGGGCGCGGTAGGGACTGAAGCTTTCTTT. This chain uses TRBV4-1 with TRBJ1-1; TRBD1 is a possible D gene (6 bases). Trimming left V 0 bases short and J 5 bases short, with 16 bases between. Per germline, CDR1 MGHRA and CDR2 YSYEKL. This CDR3 region has 16 residues.

CDR3 nucleotide sequence: TGTGCCAGCAGCTTCCCGGACAGGGGGCTTACTGAAGCTTTCTTT. It encodes CASSFPDRGLTEAFF. The V gene is TRBV7-9, the J gene TRBJ1-1, with TRBD1 matching over 11 bases. The length of the CDR3 is 15 residues. Trimming took 3 bases from V and 5 from J; bases not matched to a gene: 5. The germline V gene has CDR1 SEHNR and CDR2 FQNEAQ (reference sequence). The full variable domain, rest sourced from reference TRBV7-9 and TRBJ1-1, is DTGVSQNPRHKITKRGQNVTFRCDPISEHNRLYWYRQTLGQGPEFLTYFQNEAQLEKSRLLSDRFSAERPKGSFSTLEIQRTEQGDSAMYLCASSFPDRGLTEAFFGQGTRLTVV.

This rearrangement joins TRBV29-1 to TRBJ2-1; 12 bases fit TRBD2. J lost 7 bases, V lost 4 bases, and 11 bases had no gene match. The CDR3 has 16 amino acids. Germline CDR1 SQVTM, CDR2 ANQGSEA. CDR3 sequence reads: CSVVQPGTSGLNEQFF. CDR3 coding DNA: TGCAGCGTTGTACAACCCGGGACTAGCGGGCTAAATGAGCAGTTCTTC.

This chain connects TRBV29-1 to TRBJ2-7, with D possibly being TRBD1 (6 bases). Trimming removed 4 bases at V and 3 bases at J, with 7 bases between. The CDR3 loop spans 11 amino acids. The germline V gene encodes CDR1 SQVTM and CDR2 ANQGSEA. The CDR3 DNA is TGCAGCGTTGGGGACAACTACGAGCAGTACTTC. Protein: CSVGDNYEQYF.

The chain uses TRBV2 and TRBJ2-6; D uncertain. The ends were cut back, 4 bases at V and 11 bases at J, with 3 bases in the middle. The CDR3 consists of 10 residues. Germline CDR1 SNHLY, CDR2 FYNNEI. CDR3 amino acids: CASSGDVLTF. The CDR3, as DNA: TGTGCCAGCAGTGGAGACGTCCTGACTTTC.

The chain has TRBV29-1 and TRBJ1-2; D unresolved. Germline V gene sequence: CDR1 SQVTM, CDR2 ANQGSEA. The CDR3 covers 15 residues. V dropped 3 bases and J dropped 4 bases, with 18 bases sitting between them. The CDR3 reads CSVEPPSGSSYGYTF. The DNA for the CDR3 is TGCAGCGTTGAGCCCCCTTCGGGCAGCTCCTATGGCTACACCTTC. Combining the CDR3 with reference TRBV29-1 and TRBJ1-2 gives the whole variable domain SAVISQKPSRDICQRGTSLTIQCQVDSQVTMMFWYRQQPGQSLTLIATANQGSEATYESGFVIDKFPISRPNLTFSTLTVSNMSPEDSSIYLCSVEPPSGSSYGYTFGSGTRLTVV.

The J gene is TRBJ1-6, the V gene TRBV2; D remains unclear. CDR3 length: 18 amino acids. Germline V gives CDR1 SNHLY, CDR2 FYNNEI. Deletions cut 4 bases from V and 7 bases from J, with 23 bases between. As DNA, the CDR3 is TGTGCCAGCAGTGCTGTTTTCGGACCAGGCCAAGGCAATTCACCCCTCCACTTT. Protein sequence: CASSAVFGPGQGNSPLHF.